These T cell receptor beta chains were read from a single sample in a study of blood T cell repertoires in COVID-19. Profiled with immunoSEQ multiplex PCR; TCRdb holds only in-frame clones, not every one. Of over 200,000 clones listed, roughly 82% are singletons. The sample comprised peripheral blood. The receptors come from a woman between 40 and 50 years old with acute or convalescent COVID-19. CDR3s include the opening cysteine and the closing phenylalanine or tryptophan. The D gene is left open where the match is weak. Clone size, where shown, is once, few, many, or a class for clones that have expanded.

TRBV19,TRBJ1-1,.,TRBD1,CASKDRGFTEAFF,TGTGCCAGTAAAGACAGGGGGTTCACTGAAGCTTTCTTT
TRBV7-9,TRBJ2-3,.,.,CASSSPPVSTDTQYF,TGTGCCAGCAGCTCCCCTCCGGTTAGCACAGATACGCAGTATTTT
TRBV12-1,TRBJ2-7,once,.,CASSHGQDRATYEQYF,TGTGCCAGCTCACATGGTCAGGACAGGGCTACGTACGAGCAGTACTTC
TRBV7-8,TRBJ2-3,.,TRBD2,CASSPSGGADTQYF,TGTGCCAGCAGCCCTAGCGGGGGTGCAGATACGCAGTATTTT
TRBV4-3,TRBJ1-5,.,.,CASSQDLPQGPLSQPQHF,TGCGCCAGCAGCCAAGATCTCCCCCAGGGCCCCTTATCCCAGCCCCAGCATTTT
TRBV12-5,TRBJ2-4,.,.,CACGSDMTGLRRRDLLF,.
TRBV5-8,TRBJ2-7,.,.,CASSPLWTATGEQYF,TGTGCCAGCAGCCCCCTGTGGACAGCCACGGGGGAGCAGTACTTC
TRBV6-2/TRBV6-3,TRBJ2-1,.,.,CASSYRLTHEQFF,TGTGCCAGCAGTTACCGGTTAACCCATGAGCAGTTCTTC
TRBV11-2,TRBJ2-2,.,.,CASTSYPTGELFF,TGTGCCAGCACCTCGTATCCCACCGGGGAGCTGTTTTTT
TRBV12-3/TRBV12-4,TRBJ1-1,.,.,CASRKRVEAFF,TGTGCCAGCAGGAAGAGGGTTGAAGCTTTCTTT
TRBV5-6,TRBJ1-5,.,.,CASSSLSRKYQPQHF,TGTGCCAGCAGCTCCCTTTCGCGGAAGTATCAGCCCCAGCATTTT
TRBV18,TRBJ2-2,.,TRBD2,CASQRPTSGNTGELFF,TGTGCCAGCCAAAGACCGACTAGCGGGAACACCGGGGAGCTGTTTTTT
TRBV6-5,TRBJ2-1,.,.,CASKSGPSYNEQFF,TGTGCCAGCAAGAGCGGCCCTTCCTACAATGAGCAGTTCTTC
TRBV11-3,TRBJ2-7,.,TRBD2,CASSLSGFGSGTNTYEQYF,TGTGCCAGCAGCTTATCAGGGTTCGGTAGCGGGACAAACACCTACGAGCAGTACTTC
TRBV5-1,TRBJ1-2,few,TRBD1,CASSPRTGNGYTF,TGCGCCAGCAGCCCTCGGACAGGGAATGGCTACACCTTC
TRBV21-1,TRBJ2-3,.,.,CASSAWTSPTDTQYF,TGTGCCAGCAGCGCATGGACTAGCCCCACAGATACGCAGTATTTT
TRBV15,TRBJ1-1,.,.,CATSSEDYTEAFF,TGTGCCACCAGCAGTGAAGACTACACTGAAGCTTTCTTT
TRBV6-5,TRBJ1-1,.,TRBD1,CASRPGGKNTEAFF,TGTGCCAGCAGACCAGGGGGGAAGAACACTGAAGCTTTCTTT
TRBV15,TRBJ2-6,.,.,CATSEPAGANVLTF,TGTGCCACCTCTGAGCCGGCTGGGGCCAACGTCCTGACTTTC
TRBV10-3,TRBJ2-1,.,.,CAISESTVLQWDEQFF,TGTGCCATCAGTGAGTCGACGGTCCTACAGTGGGATGAGCAGTTCTTC
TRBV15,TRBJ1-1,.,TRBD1,CATSDDRGPGYIF,TGTGCCACCAGCGACGACAGGGGGCCTGGGTATATCTTT
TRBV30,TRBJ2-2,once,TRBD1,CAWMGTGGSGGELFF,TGTGCCTGGATGGGGACAGGGGGCTCTGGCGGGGAGCTGTTTTTT
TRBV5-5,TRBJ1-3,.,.,CASSGLPPSSGNTIYF,TGTGCCAGCAGCGGACTACCACCGAGCTCTGGAAACACCATATATTTT
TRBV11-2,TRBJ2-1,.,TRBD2,CASSLRAGGPGEQFF,TGTGCCAGCAGCTTGAGAGCGGGAGGGCCCGGTGAGCAGTTCTTC
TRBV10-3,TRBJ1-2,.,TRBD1,CAIRTLTGGAYGYTF,TGTGCCATCAGGACTCTGACAGGGGGGGCCTATGGCTACACCTTC
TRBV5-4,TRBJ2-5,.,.,CASSQTGGETQYF,TGTGCCAGCAGCCAGACAGGAGGAGAGACCCAGTACTTC
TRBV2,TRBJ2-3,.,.,CASKGFGVLTDTQYF,TGTGCCAGCAAAGGGTTCGGGGTCCTCACAGATACGCAGTATTTT
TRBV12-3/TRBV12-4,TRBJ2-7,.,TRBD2,CASSPGYLSGRAF,TGTGCCAGCAGTCCCGGATACCTTAGCGGGAGGGCCTTC
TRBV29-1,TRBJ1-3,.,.,CSGGGDSGNTIYF,TGCAGCGGAGGAGGGGACTCTGGAAACACCATATATTTT
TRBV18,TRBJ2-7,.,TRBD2,CASSPGTTYEQYF,TGTGCCAGCTCACCCGGGACTACCTACGAGCAGTACTTC
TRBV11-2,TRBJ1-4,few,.,CASSLGVAGSNEKLFF,TGTGCCAGCAGCTTAGGAGTCGCGGGGTCAAATGAAAAACTGTTTTTT
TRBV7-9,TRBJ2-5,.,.,CASSYDLETQYF,TGTGCCAGCAGCTATGACTTGGAGACCCAGTACTTC
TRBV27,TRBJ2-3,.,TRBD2,CASSPRAGGRTDTQYF,TGTGCCAGCAGTCCCCGGGCGGGAGGGAGGACAGATACGCAGTATTTT
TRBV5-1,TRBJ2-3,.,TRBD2,CASSLVPLASGTDTQYF,TGCGCCAGCAGCTTGGTCCCACTAGCGAGTGGGACAGATACGCAGTATTTT
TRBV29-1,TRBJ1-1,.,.,CSAAAFNTEAFF,TGCAGCGCCGCGGCTTTTAACACTGAAGCTTTCTTT
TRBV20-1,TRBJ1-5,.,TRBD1,CSASWDSNQPQHF,TGCAGTGCTAGTTGGGACAGTAATCAGCCCCAGCATTTT
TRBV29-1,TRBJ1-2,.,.,CSVGARGGYGYTF,TGCAGCGTTGGCGCCCGGGGGGGCTATGGCTACACCTTC
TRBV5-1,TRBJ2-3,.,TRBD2,CASSLYLTSGGADTQYF,TGCGCCAGCAGCTTGTATCTAACTAGCGGGGGGGCGGATACGCAGTATTTT
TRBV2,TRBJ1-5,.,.,CASSDPRGFSNQPQHF,TGTGCCAGCAGTGACCCCAGAGGGTTTAGCAATCAGCCCCAGCATTTT
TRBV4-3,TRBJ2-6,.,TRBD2,CASSQEKRELVSGANVLTF,TGCGCCAGCAGCCAAGAAAAGCGGGAGCTCGTCTCTGGGGCCAACGTCCTGACTTTC